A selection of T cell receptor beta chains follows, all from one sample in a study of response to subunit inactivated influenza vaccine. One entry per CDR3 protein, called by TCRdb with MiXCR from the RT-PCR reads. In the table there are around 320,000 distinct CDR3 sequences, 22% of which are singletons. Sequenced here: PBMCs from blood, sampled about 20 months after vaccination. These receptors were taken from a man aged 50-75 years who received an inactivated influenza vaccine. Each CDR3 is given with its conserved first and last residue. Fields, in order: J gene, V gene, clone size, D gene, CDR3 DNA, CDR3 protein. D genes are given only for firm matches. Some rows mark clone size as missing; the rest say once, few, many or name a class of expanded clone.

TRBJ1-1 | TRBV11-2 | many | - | TGTGCCAGCAGCGCATACAAGACTCTTCCCATTGTGGACACTGAAGCTTTCTTT | CASSAYKTLPIVDTEAFF
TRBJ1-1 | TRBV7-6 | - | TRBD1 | TGTGCCAGCAGCTCCCTGACAGGGAAGAACACTGAAGCTTTCTTT | CASSSLTGKNTEAFF
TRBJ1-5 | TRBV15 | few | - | TGTGCCACCAGCAGAGCATTAGGGGGGACTCAGCCCCAGCATTTT | CATSRALGGTQPQHF
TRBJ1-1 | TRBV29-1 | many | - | TGCAGCGTGGCGGGGGGCAGTGAAGCTTTCTTT | CSVAGGSEAFF
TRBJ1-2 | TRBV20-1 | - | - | TGCAGTGCTATCTCTGGGCGTGTAACCTTC | CSAISGRVTF
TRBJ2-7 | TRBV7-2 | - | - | TGTGCCAGCAGCCCGACTCCTGGGTACGAGCAGTACTTC | CASSPTPGYEQYF
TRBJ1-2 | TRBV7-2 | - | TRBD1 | TGTGCCAGCAGCTTTACCGGGACAGTAAATAACTATGGCTACACCTTC | CASSFTGTVNNYGYTF
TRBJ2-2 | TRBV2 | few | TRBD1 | TGTGCCAGCCACCAGGGGGCTGCGAACACCGGGGAGCTGTTTTTT | CASHQGAANTGELFF
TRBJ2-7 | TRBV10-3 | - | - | TGTGCCATCAGTGAGTCAAATTTGGGGGCTGTCCACGAGCAGTACTTC | CAISESNLGAVHEQYF
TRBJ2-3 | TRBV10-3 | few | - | TGTGCCATCAAGATCGAGGGTAGCACAGATACGCAGTATTTT | CAIKIEGSTDTQYF
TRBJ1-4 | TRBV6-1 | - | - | TGTGCCAGCAGACGTAGTGGGACCTTGAATGAAAAACTGTTTTTT | CASRRSGTLNEKLFF
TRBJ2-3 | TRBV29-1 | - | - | TGCAGCGTTGGAGGACAGACAGATACGCAGTATTTT | CSVGGQTDTQYF
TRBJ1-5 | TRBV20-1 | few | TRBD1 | TGCAGTGCGACCGGGACAGGGGATCAGCCCCAGCATTTT | CSATGTGDQPQHF
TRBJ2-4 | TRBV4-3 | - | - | TGCGCCAGCAGCATCGGTGGAACCGGAACCATTCAGTACTTC | CASSIGGTGTIQYF
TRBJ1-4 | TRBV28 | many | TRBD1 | TGTGCCAGCAGGGGACTCGGGACAGGGAGTGAAAAACTGTTTTTT | CASRGLGTGSEKLFF
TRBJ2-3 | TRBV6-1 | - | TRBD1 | TGTGCCAGCAGTCAACAGGGGGCTTTGTCAGATACGCAGTATTTT | CASSQQGALSDTQYF
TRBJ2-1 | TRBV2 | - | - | TGTGCCAGCAGTGGACTAGTCGCGACTTGGCAGTTCTTC | CASSGLVATWQFF
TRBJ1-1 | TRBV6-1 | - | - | TGTGCCAGCTCCCTGGCATTTGGTCGCACTGAAGCTTTCTTT | CASSLAFGRTEAFF
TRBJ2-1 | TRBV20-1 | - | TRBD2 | TGCAGTGCTAGGATGGAGCCTAGCGGCTTACAAACCGAGCAGTTCTTC | CSARMEPSGLQTEQFF
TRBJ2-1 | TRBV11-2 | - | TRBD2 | TGTGCCAGCAGAGGACTAGCGGGTAATAGTCAGTTCTTC | CASRGLAGNSQFF
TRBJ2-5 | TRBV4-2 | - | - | TGTGCCAGCAGCCAGCCACCTCAAGAGACCCAGTACTTC | CASSQPPQETQYF
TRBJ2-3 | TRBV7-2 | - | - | TGTGCCAGCAGCCCATGGGACTCCCCGCTGGATACGCAGTATTTT | CASSPWDSPLDTQYF
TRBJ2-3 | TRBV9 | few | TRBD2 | TGTGCCAGCAGCGTAGCGACTAGCGGGGGTACGCAGTATTTT | CASSVATSGGTQYF
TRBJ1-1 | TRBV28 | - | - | TGTGCCAGCAGCCCATACGTTTCAGGGAACACTGAAGCTTTCTTT | CASSPYVSGNTEAFF
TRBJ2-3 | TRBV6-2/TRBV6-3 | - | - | TGTGCCAGCAGTTACTCGGGTACTTCCGATACGCAGTATTTT | CASSYSGTSDTQYF
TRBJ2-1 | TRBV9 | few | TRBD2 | TGTGCCAGCAGCGTACTAGCGGGAGGTTATGAGCAGTTCTTC | CASSVLAGGYEQFF
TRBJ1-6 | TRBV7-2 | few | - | TGTGCCAGCAGCTTAGATGGCGATTCGTCCCTCCACTTT | CASSLDGDSSLHF
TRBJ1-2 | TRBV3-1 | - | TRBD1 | TGTGCCAGCAGCCTACGCGCACAGGGGCGAGGTGGCTACACCTTC | CASSLRAQGRGGYTF
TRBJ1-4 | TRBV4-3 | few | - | TGCGCCAGCAGCCAAGTAGCTGGGGAACGGGAAAAACTGTTTTTT | CASSQVAGEREKLFF
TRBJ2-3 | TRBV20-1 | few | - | TGCAGTGCTAGAGGGACAGAGGGAAGAGATACGCAGTATTTT | CSARGTEGRDTQYF
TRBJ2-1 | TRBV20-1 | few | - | TGCAGTGCTAGAGCGGTGGCGGAGCAGTTCTTC | CSARAVAEQFF
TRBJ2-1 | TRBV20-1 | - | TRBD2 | TGCAGTGCTAGGCCCCTAGCGGAGTACAATGAGCAGTTCTTC | CSARPLAEYNEQFF
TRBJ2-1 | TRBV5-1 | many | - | TGCGCCAGCAGCTTGGAAGGACTTAACAATGAGCAGTTCTTC | CASSLEGLNNEQFF
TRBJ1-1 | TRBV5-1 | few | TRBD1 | TGCGCCAGCAGCCACGACAGGGGAAGCACTGAAGCTTTCTTT | CASSHDRGSTEAFF
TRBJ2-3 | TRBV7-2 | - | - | TGTGCCAGCAGCTCCGGACGGAGGGGGAGAAGCACAGATACGCAGTATTTT | CASSSGRRGRSTDTQYF
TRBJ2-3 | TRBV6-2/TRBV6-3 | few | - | TGTGCCAGCAGTTACTCAAGGCCAGGGTCGGGCGAGGATACGCAGTATTTT | CASSYSRPGSGEDTQYF
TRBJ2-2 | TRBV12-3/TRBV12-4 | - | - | TGTGCCAGCAGTTTGAGTCCAGCCGGGGAGCTGTTTTTT | CASSLSPAGELFF
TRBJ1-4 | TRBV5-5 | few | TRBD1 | TGTGCCAGCAGCTTGACGGACAGGGTCGGGGGTAATGAAAAACTGTTTTTT | CASSLTDRVGGNEKLFF
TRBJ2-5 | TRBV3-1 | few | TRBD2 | TGTGCCAGCAGCCAAGATCGGGCTGCGGGGGAGTTAAGTTCGAAAGAGACCCAGTACTTC | CASSQDRAAGELSSKETQYF
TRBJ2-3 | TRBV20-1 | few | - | TGCAGTGCTACCGGGGGCTGGGGGGCCCATACAGATACGCAGTATTTT | CSATGGWGAHTDTQYF
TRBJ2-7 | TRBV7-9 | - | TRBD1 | TGTGCCAGCAGCTTTGAAGGGACAGGGTTGCACGAGCAGTACTTC | CASSFEGTGLHEQYF
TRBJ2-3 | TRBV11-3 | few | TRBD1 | TGTGCCAGCAGCTTCTCCGGGACAGGGGGCACAGATACGCAGTATTTT | CASSFSGTGGTDTQYF